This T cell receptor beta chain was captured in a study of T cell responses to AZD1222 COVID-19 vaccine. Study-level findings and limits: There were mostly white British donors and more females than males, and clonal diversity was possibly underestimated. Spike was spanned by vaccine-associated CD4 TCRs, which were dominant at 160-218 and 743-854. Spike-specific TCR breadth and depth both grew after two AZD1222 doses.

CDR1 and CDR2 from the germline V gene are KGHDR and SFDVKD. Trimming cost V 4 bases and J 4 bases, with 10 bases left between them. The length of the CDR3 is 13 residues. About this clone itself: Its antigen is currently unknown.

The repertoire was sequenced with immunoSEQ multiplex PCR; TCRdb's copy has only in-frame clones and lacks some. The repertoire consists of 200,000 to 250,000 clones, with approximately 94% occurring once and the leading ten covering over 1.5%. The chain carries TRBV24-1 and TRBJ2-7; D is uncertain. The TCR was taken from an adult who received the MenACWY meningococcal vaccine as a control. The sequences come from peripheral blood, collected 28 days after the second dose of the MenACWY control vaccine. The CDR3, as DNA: TGTGCCACCAGTGACGCCCCCTCTTACGAGCAGTACTTC. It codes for CATSDAPSYEQYF.